Each of the 26 T cell receptor beta chains below was sequenced from the same sample in a study of T cells in Graves' hyperthyroidism and ophthalmopathy. TCR beta CDR3 regions were amplified from RNA transcripts. First-round RT-PCR with HTBI primers amplified the TCR CDR3 region. TCRdb reprocessed the multiplex PCR reads with MiXCR, giving one entry per CDR3 protein. Here the sample spans roughly 570,000 distinct CDR3 sequences, around 42% being singletons. Sequencing used peripheral blood or thyroid tissue (not recorded which). The source of these receptors is a woman under 30 with Graves' hyperthyroidism.

This clonotype was seen ten or more times. The chain couples TRBV7-9 to TRBJ1-1, with 9 bases that match TRBD1. Germline CDR1 SEHNR, CDR2 FQNEAQ (reference sequence). The J segment lost 5 bases and the V segment lost 1 base, leaving 8 bases of the junction unmatched. The length of the CDR3 is 16 residues. The DNA of the CDR3 is TGTGCCAGCAGCTTAGAGATACAGGGGGCGCGGACTGAAGCTTTCTTT. Protein product: CASSLEIQGARTEAFF.

This clonotype was counted only a few times. V usage is TRBV2 and J usage is TRBJ2-7; 9 positions match TRBD2. V shed 6 bases and J 4 bases; nucleotides not matched to a gene: 7. CDR1 and CDR2 (germline): SNHLY, FYNNEI. This CDR3 is built from 14 residues. The DNA of the CDR3 is TGTGCCAGCAGCCCCGTAGCGGGAGTGTACGAGCAGTACTTC. Protein: CASSPVAGVYEQYF.

With respect to this clonotype: One base away lies a much larger clone, so this may be a sequencing read error. The chain uses TRBV12-3 or TRBV12-4 and TRBJ2-6; D unresolved. The CDR3 has 15 amino acids. CDR3 in DNA: TGTGCTATAGGGAAGGCCCTCTCTGGGGCCAACGTCCTGACTTTC. Protein: CAIGKALSGANVLTF.

This clonotype appeared many times. The CDR3: CASSFALSGNTIYF. The CDR3 nucleotides read TGTGCCAGCAGCTTTGCACTCTCTGGAAACACCATATATTTT. V and J are TRBV5-6 and TRBJ1-3; no reliable D call. V lost 2 bases and J 0 bases, leaving 6 bases between the germline ends. CDR1 SGHDT and CDR2 YYEEEE come from the germline V gene. The CDR3 contains 14 residues.

This chain connects TRBV5-4 to TRBJ1-1, with a possible D match to TRBD1 (5 bases). This CDR3 contains 16 residues. Per the germline V gene, CDR1 is SGHNT and CDR2 is YYREEE (reference sequence). Between the trimmed V and J ends, which lost 4 bases and 4 bases, there was a span of 20 bases. The CDR3 DNA reads as TGTGCCAGCAGCCCACCAGGGACGGAGAGACGCACTGAAGCTTTCTTT. This gives the protein CASSPPGTERRTEAFF.

Of note for this clonotype: This may be a read error: a much more frequent sequence differs by one nucleotide. The chain is built from TRBV20-1 and TRBJ1-2; the match to TRBD1 covers 8 bases. The CDR3 is made up of 13 amino acids. The J segment lost 7 bases and the V segment lost 3 bases, leaving 7 bases of the junction unmatched. Germline V gene data show CDR1 as DFQATT and CDR2 as SNEGSKA (reference sequence). CDR3 DNA sequence: TGCAGTGCTAGTAGGGACAGGCCTTCTGGCTACACCTTC. Translation gives CSASRDRPSGYTF.

A few counts support this clonotype. The chain joins TRBV15 to TRBJ2-7; 8 nucleotides match TRBD2. The end of the DNA fits TRBJ2-1 better, so the J call may be wrong. The CDR3 extends over 17 amino acids. Germline-derived CDR1 and CDR2 are LNHNV and YYDKDF (reference sequence). DNA of the CDR3: TGTGCCACCAGCAGAGGGGGGATCGGGAGGGCCAGGAAGGAGCAGTTCTTC. This encodes CATSRGGIGRARKEQFF.

With respect to this clonotype: The final CDR3 position lacks the conserved phenylalanine or tryptophan, pointing to a likely read error. Because the CDR3's place on the DNA is in doubt, the DNA is left out and the CDR3 is given as listed by TCRdb. This sequence joins TRBV20-1 and TRBJ1-6. Counting both end residues, the CDR3 totals 8 amino acids. The V gene's germline CDR1 is DFQATT and CDR2 SNEGSKA (reference sequence). This CDR3 reads CSASTPSP.

Ten or more counts support this clonotype. The rearrangement links TRBV5-1 to TRBJ2-2; D possibly corresponds to TRBD1 (5 bases). Germline V CDR1 and CDR2: SGHRS, YFSETQ. Trimming left V 0 bases short and J 1 base short, with 7 bases between. The CDR3 runs to 15 residues. The CDR3 DNA follows: TGCGCCAGCAGCTTGGCACAGGAGAACACCGGGGAGCTGTTTTTT. It translates to CASSLAQENTGELFF.

Ten or more counts support this clonotype. V usage is TRBV4-1 and J usage is TRBJ2-7; TRBD2 aligns across 9 bases. CDR3 length: 16 amino acids. Germline loops: CDR1 MGHRA, CDR2 YSYEKL. V trimming: 0 bases; J trimming: 1 base; junction bases outside the gene matches: 4. The CDR3 reads CASSQDLSGRSYEQYF. The CDR3 region has the DNA TGCGCCAGCAGCCAAGATTTGAGCGGGAGGTCCTACGAGCAGTACTTC.

V is TRBV29-1 and J is TRBJ1-5; D might be TRBD1 (6 bases). Trimming took off 8 bases at V and 5 bases at J, with 22 bases between the two ends. Germline lookup yields CDR1 SQVTM and CDR2 ANQGSEA. The CDR3 has 15 amino acids. CDR3 loop: CSQGSGTKTDQPQHF. In DNA form, the CDR3 reads TGCAGCCAAGGATCCGGGACAAAAACCGATCAGCCCCAGCATTTT.

This clonotype was seen just once. A much bigger clone sits one base away, suggesting this may be a read error. The chain couples TRBV7-9 to TRBJ2-2; 8 bases agree with TRBD1. J was trimmed by 6 bases and V by 5 bases; bases with no gene match: 8. This CDR3 spans 15 amino acids. Per the germline V gene, CDR1 is SEHNR and CDR2 is FQNEAQ (reference sequence). DNA of the CDR3: TGTGCCAGCAGCCACAGGGGGGAAACACCCGGGGAGCTGTTTTTT. Translated, it gives CASSHRGETPGELFF.

This clonotype has only one observation. The V gene is TRBV7-9, the J gene TRBJ1-1; 9 positions agree with TRBD1. CDR1 is SEHNR and CDR2 is FQNEAQ in the germline V gene (reference sequence). The V gene end was trimmed by 3 bases and the J gene end by 6 bases; junction bases not matched to a gene: 8. The CDR3 totals 15 residues. The CDR3 spells CASSLGMDRGAEAFF. The DNA for the CDR3 is TGTGCCAGCAGCTTGGGCATGGACAGGGGAGCTGAAGCTTTCTTT.

This clonotype was picked up many times. This rearrangement joins TRBV20-1 to TRBJ1-5; 8 bases are shared with TRBD1. The CDR3 runs to 13 residues. The trim removed 4 bases at V and 5 bases at J, leaving 4 bases unmatched. Germline values: CDR1 DFQATT, CDR2 SNEGSKA (reference sequence). Written as DNA, the CDR3 is TGCAGTGCTAAACAGGGGGGTTATCAGCCCCAGCATTTT. Protein sequence: CSAKQGGYQPQHF.

The J gene is TRBJ1-1, the V gene TRBV29-1; D gene uncertain. Per germline, CDR1 SQVTM and CDR2 ANQGSEA. Trimming took off 8 bases at V and 1 base at J, with 11 bases between the two ends. The CDR3 consists of 12 residues. In DNA, the CDR3 is TGCAGCTTCAGAGACGCGAACACTGAAGCTTTCTTT. This translates into CSFRDANTEAFF.

The chain carries TRBV7-9 and TRBJ2-7; 8 nucleotides match TRBD1. This CDR3 spans 14 amino acids. CDR1 is SEHNR and CDR2 is FQNEAQ in the germline V gene (reference sequence). V shed 5 bases and J 3 bases; nucleotides not matched to a gene: 6. CDR3 loop: CASSLTRGLYEQYF. CDR3 in DNA: TGTGCCAGCAGCCTGACCAGGGGGCTCTACGAGCAGTACTTC.

The sample holds many counts of this clonotype. The J gene is TRBJ2-5, the V gene TRBV7-3; a possible D gene is TRBD2 (6 bases). Trimming took off 0 bases at V and 3 bases at J, with 11 bases between the two ends. Germline values: CDR1 SGHTA, CDR2 FQGTGA. The CDR3 is made up of 15 amino acids. CDR3 residues: CASSLTMASEETQYF. The CDR3 nucleotides read TGTGCCAGCAGCTTAACAATGGCTAGCGAAGAGACCCAGTACTTC.

The chain combines TRBV20-1 with TRBJ1-1, with 8 bases fitting TRBD1. CDR3 length equals 13 residues. The ends lost 1 base at V and 5 bases at J; junction bases unmatched: 3. The germline V gene has CDR1 DFQATT and CDR2 SNEGSKA (reference sequence). This CDR3 is CSARGRGRTEAFF. For the CDR3, the DNA is TGCAGTGCTAGAGGCAGGGGGCGAACTGAAGCTTTCTTT.

This chain uses TRBV18 with TRBJ1-1, with 7 bases that match TRBD1. From germline, CDR1 is KGHSH and CDR2 LQKENI. CDR3 length: 16 amino acids. Germline trimming cut 6 bases from V and 4 bases from J; bases unmatched to any gene: 14. CDR3 loop: CASSPRNRGGITEAFF. CDR3 in DNA: TGTGCCAGCTCGCCAAGAAACAGGGGAGGTATCACTGAAGCTTTCTTT. Together with reference TRBV18 and TRBJ1-1, the CDR3 gives the full variable domain: NAGVMQNPRHLVRRRGQEARLRCSPMKGHSHVYWYRQLPEEGLKFMVYLQKENIIDESGMPKERFSAEFPKEGPSILRIQQVVRGDSAAYFCASSPRNRGGITEAFFGQGTRLTVV.

There are many counts of this clonotype. The chain uses TRBV2 and TRBJ1-5; 11 positions match TRBD1. CDR1 is SNHLY and CDR2 is FYNNEI in the germline V gene. V dropped 4 bases and J dropped 6; count of bases not matched to a gene: 8. CDR3 size: 16 residues. The CDR3 DNA follows: TGTGCCAGCAGTGGCGGACAGGGGGCGTGGGGTCAGCCCCAGCATTTT. Translated, it gives CASSGGQGAWGQPQHF.

The chain uses TRBV24-1 and TRBJ2-5, with 8 bases aligning to TRBD2. Per the germline V gene, CDR1 is KGHDR and CDR2 is SFDVKD. CDR3 length: 16 residues. V dropped 7 bases and J dropped 9; count of bases not matched to a gene: 18. The CDR3 DNA is TGTGCCACCAGCAGTGTAGTCGGGAGGGCGGCAGGGGCCCAGTACTTC. Protein: CATSSVVGRAAGAQYF.

Ten or more counts support this clonotype. This rearrangement joins TRBV6-5 to TRBJ2-7; TRBD2 might be the D (6 bases). The CDR3 consists of 14 residues. Trimming stripped 6 bases from V and 2 bases from J, with 14 bases between. From germline, CDR1 is MNHEY and CDR2 SVGAGI. The CDR3 is CASSPRGRPYEQYF. CDR3 in DNA: TGTGCCAGCAGCCCCCGGGGGAGGCCCTACGAGCAGTACTTC.

This clonotype was seen at least ten times. The chain employs TRBV4-2 and TRBJ2-6; the D gene is possibly TRBD1 (6 bases). Trimming took off 1 base at V and 0 bases at J, with 10 bases between the two ends. The CDR3 spans 17 residues. Germline CDR1 LGHNA, CDR2 YNFKEQ. The CDR3 sequence: CASSQGTESSGANVLTF. DNA of the CDR3: TGTGCCAGCAGCCAAGGGACAGAGAGCTCTGGGGCCAACGTCCTGACTTTC.

Notes on this clonotype: The germline gene is not matched at one end of the junction; a read error may be the cause. The chain combines TRBV7-6 with TRBJ2-3; TRBD2 matches at 11 bases. The length of the CDR3 is 17 residues. In germline, CDR1 is SGHVS, CDR2 FNYEAQ. The CDR3 loop reads CAGSPGLAGSLMDTQYF. In nucleotides, the CDR3 is TGTGCCGGCAGCCCCGGACTAGCGGGCAGTTTGATGGATACGCAGTATTTT.

The rearrangement joins TRBV7-2 to TRBJ1-2, with 7 bases matching TRBD1. This CDR3 has 14 amino acids. Germline V gives CDR1 SGHTA, CDR2 FQGNSA. V was pared by 4 bases and J by 7 bases, with 9 bases of the junction left unmatched. The CDR3 spells CASSSPDRVGGYTF. The CDR3 bases are TGTGCCAGCAGCTCCCCCGACAGGGTTGGTGGCTACACCTTC.

This clonotype occurred many times. V usage is TRBV5-8 and J usage is TRBJ1-1; D possibly corresponds to TRBD1 (6 bases). V lost 2 bases, J lost 4 bases, and 15 bases lay in between. There are 15 residues in the CDR3. Per the germline V gene, CDR1 is SGHTS and CDR2 is YDEGEE. CDR3 bases: TGTGCCAGCAGCTTCGGGGGCGGTCTGACCACTGAAGCTTTCTTT. It encodes CASSFGGGLTTEAFF.